This T cell receptor beta chain is drawn from a study of blood T cell repertoires in COVID-19. Study-level information: The United States, Italy and Spain provided the acute and convalescent COVID-19 samples. PBMCs, B-cell-depleted T cells, or T cells provided the cDNA or gDNA that made up the material.

This clone was detected once. In the original processing: Estimates of nucleated cell counts were drawn from the amplification of reference gene primers. Clones were read by immunoSEQ multiplex PCR, and TCRdb kept only the in-frame ones, dropping some. The V and J calls and clone size were taken over from that table, and D and trimming were inferred from the DNA. The sample lists under 150,000 clones, around 79% occurring once. The CDR3 totals 15 residues. CDR1 and CDR2 from the germline V gene are MNHEY and SMNVEV (reference sequence). Germline trimming cut 3 bases from V and 5 bases from J; bases unmatched to any gene: 7.

The sequence came from a man aged 60 to 75 with acute or convalescent COVID-19. The V call is TRBV27, the J call TRBJ2-5, with 9 bases fitting TRBD1. Sequenced sample: peripheral blood. DNA for the CDR3: TGTGCCAGCAGTTTCCCGGGACAGGGTAGGGAGACCCAGTACTTC. Its translation: CASSFPGQGRETQYF.